These 11 T cell receptor beta chains were all obtained from the same sample, sequenced in a study of neurological immune-mediated disorders. Time point here: technical triplicate 1. One entry per CDR3 protein results from TCRdb running MiXCR on the 5' RACE reads. The repertoire holds roughly 41,000 distinct CDR3 sequences, with roughly 11% as singletons. Sequences were obtained from PBMCs. These receptors were taken from a man aged 55 to 70 with HTLV-1-associated myelopathy (HAM/TSP).

In its sample, this clonotype was seen many times. The rearrangement joins TRBV5-1 to TRBJ1-4; possibly TRBD1 for D (5 bases). The germline V gene has CDR1 SGHRS and CDR2 YFSETQ. The CDR3 runs 13 residues. V was cut by 0 bases and J by 5 bases, with 5 bases left in between. The CDR3 sequence: CASSLGQNEKLFF. The CDR3 region has the DNA TGCGCCAGCAGCTTGGGACAGAATGAAAAACTGTTTTTT.

The chain carries TRBV10-3 and TRBJ2-3; TRBD1 is a possible D gene (6 bases). Trimming removed 4 bases at V and 3 bases at J, with 14 bases between. The CDR3 is 15 residues long. Germline V lookup: CDR1 ENHRY, CDR2 SYGVKD. The CDR3 coding sequence is TGTGCCATCAGTGGGACAGTTTTTAGTACAGATACGCAGTATTTT. It specifies CAISGTVFSTDTQYF.

This clonotype was found many times. CDR3 sequence (DNA): TGCAGTGCTAGAGATCGTGGGGGCGGCGTCTGGGGAAATCAGCCCCAGCATTTT. Protein: CSARDRGGGVWGNQPQHF. The chain uses TRBV20-1 and TRBJ1-5, with a weak D call TRBD1 (6 bases). Germline V gives CDR1 DFQATT, CDR2 SNEGSKA (reference sequence). The CDR3 covers 18 residues. The germline V and J ends were trimmed by 0 bases and 4 bases, with 22 bases remaining between them.

This clonotype has ten or more counts. The V gene is TRBV4-1, the J gene TRBJ2-1; 8 bases align to TRBD2. CDR1 is MGHRA, CDR2 YSYEKL, per germline. The CDR3 runs to 16 residues. The J segment lost 0 bases and the V segment lost 0 bases, leaving 1 base of the junction unmatched. In DNA form, the CDR3 reads TGCGCCAGCAGCCAAGATCTAGCGGGCTCCTACAATGAGCAGTTCTTC. Protein product: CASSQDLAGSYNEQFF.

The table lists this clonotype with many counts. The rearrangement uses TRBV3-1 and TRBJ2-6; D uncertain. V was shortened by 0 bases and J by 2 bases, with 2 bases between the two germline ends. From germline, CDR1 is LGHDT and CDR2 YNNKEL (reference sequence). The CDR3 is made up of 14 amino acids. CDR3 DNA: TGTGCCAGCAGCCAAGATCCTGGGGCCAACGTCCTGACTTTC. Translated, it gives CASSQDPGANVLTF. Filled out from reference TRBV3-1 and TRBJ2-6, the complete variable domain reads DTAVSQTPKYLVTQMGNDKSIKCEQNLGHDTMYWYKQDSKKFLKIMFSYNNKELIINETVPNRFSPKSPDKAHLNLHINSLELGDSAVYFCASSQDPGANVLTFGAGSRLTVL.

Many counts were recorded for this clonotype. The chain is built from TRBV12-3 or TRBV12-4 and TRBJ1-3, with D hard to call. This CDR3 spans 16 amino acids. V lost 3 bases and J lost 0, with 12 bases in between. As DNA, the CDR3 is TGTGCCAGCAGTTTCACGTCTGTCGGCTCTGGAAACACCATATATTTT. It translates to CASSFTSVGSGNTIYF.

This clonotype was counted at least ten times. The chain links TRBV10-3 to TRBJ2-3, with TRBD2 identical over 8 bases. CDR3 length: 13 residues. From germline, CDR1 is ENHRY and CDR2 SYGVKD. The V gene end was trimmed by 10 bases and the J gene end by 2 bases; junction bases not matched to a gene: 5. CDR3 sequence: CATLAGITDTQYF. As DNA, the CDR3 is TGTGCCACCCTAGCGGGTATCACAGATACGCAGTATTTT.

This clonotype has ten or more counts. The chain joins TRBV9 to TRBJ1-6, with 10 positions matching TRBD1. This CDR3 comprises 15 residues. Trimming took 3 bases from V and 6 from J; bases not matched to a gene: 3. Germline assignment: CDR1 SGDLS and CDR2 YYNGEE. CDR3 protein: CASSAGQGGNSPLHF. The CDR3 DNA reads TGTGCCAGCAGCGCCGGACAGGGGGGTAATTCACCCCTCCACTTT.

This clonotype is categorized as medium-sized. The chain combines TRBV5-1 with TRBJ2-2; D is uncertain. Germline CDR1 is SGHRS and CDR2 is YFSETQ. With 1 base removed from V and 1 base from J, the gap between germline ends came to 2 bases. The CDR3 has 13 amino acids. The CDR3 loop is CASSLQNTGELFF. Here the CDR3 DNA reads TGCGCCAGCAGCTTGCAGAACACCGGGGAGCTGTTTTTT. The entire variable domain, with the rest obtained from reference TRBV5-1 and TRBJ2-2, is as follows: KAGVTQTPRYLIKTRGQQVTLSCSPISGHRSVSWYQQTPGQGLQFLFEYFSETQRNKGNFPGRFSGRQFSNSRSEMNVSTLELGDSALYLCASSLQNTGELFFGEGSRLTVL.

This clonotype was counted a few times. The chain employs TRBV20-1 and TRBJ2-3; 12 bases are a match to TRBD2. Germline CDR1 and CDR2: DFQATT and SNEGSKA (reference sequence). This CDR3 is 15 amino acids long. V gave up 2 bases and J gave up 2 bases; unmatched junction bases: 2. CDR3 sequence reads: CSARLAGGITDTQYF. The CDR3 DNA reads as TGCAGTGCTAGACTAGCGGGAGGGATCACAGATACGCAGTATTTT.

In its sample, this clonotype was seen many times. This chain links TRBV10-3 with TRBJ2-1; D possibly corresponds to TRBD2 (6 bases). The V end lost 3 bases, the J end lost 4 bases, and 16 bases lay between the germline ends. Germline CDR1 ENHRY, CDR2 SYGVKD. This CDR3 is 16 amino acids long. CDR3 loop: CAISDAGGPGYNEQFF. The CDR3 DNA is TGTGCCATCAGTGATGCTGGAGGGCCGGGTTACAATGAGCAGTTCTTC.